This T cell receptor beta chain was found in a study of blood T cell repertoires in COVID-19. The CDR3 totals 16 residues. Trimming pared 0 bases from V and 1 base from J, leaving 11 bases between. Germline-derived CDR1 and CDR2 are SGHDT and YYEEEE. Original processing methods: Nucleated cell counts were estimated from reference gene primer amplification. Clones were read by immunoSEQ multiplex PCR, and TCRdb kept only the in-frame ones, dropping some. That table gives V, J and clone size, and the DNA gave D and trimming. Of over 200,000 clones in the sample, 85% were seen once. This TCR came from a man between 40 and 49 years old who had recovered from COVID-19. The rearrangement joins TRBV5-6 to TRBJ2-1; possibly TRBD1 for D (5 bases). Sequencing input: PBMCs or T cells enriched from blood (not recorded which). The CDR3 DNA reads TGTGCCAGCAGCTTGGTTGGGGCGTCATCCTACAATGAGCAGTTCTTC. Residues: CASSLVGASSYNEQFF.